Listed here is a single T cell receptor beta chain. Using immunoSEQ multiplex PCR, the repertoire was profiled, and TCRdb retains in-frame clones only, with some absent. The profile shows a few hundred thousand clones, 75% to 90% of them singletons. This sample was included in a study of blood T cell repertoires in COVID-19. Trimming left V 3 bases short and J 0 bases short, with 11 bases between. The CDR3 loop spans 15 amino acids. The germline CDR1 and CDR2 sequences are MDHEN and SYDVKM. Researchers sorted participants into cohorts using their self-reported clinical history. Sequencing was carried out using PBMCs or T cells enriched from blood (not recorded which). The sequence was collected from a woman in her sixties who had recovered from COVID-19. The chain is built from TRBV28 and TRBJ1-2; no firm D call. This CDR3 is CASSLSGSSNYGYTF. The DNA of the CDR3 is TGTGCCAGCAGTTTGTCGGGATCCTCTAACTATGGCTACACCTTC.